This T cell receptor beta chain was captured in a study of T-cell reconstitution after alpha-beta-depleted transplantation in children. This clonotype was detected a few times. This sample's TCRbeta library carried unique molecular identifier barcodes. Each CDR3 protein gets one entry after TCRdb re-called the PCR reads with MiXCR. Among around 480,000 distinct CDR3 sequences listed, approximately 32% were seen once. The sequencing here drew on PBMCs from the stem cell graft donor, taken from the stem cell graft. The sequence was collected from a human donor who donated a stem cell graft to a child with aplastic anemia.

The CDR3 bases are TGTGCCAGCAGTTCTGAGGGGCGGGCCTACAATGAGCAGTTCTTC. Protein sequence: CASSSEGRAYNEQFF. The rearrangement joins TRBV12-3 or TRBV12-4 to TRBJ2-1, with D possibly called TRBD1 or TRBD2 (5 bases each). The CDR3 extends over 15 amino acids. Trimming left V 4 bases short and J 2 bases short, with 12 bases between.